This T cell receptor beta chain was captured in a study of T cell responses to AZD1222 COVID-19 vaccine. Looking at the study overall: Combined were second doses at about 4 or about 12 weeks. Study outcomes and limitations: White British ancestry dominated among donors, who included more females, and clonal diversity was possibly underestimated. The repertoires were collected only after the peak T cell response. Targets within unmutated variant regions were reportedly found for nearly half of spike-specific TCRs.

As to this clone: What it binds is unknown.

The V gene's germline CDR1 is SGHTA and CDR2 FQGNSA. The CDR3 is 12 amino acids. The V gene lost 4 bases and the J gene lost 7 bases, with 11 bases spanning the gap. TCRdb keeps only in-frame clones here, not all; method: immunoSEQ multiplex PCR. The sample records 150,000 or so clones, under 95% being singletons. Specimen: peripheral blood, collected on day 0 of AZD1222 vaccination. This receptor was obtained from an adult in good health. This chain links TRBV7-2 with TRBJ2-7, with D tentatively TRBD1 (5 bases). CDR3 sequence: CASSSSRVEQYF. Written as DNA, the CDR3 is TGTGCCAGCAGCTCCAGCAGGGTGGAGCAGTACTTC.